These T cell receptor beta chains were read from a single sample in a study of blood T cell repertoires in COVID-19. Method: immunoSEQ multiplex PCR; TCRdb's copy keeps in-frame clones and lacks some. The table includes roughly 260,000 clones, about 91% detected once. Sequencing used peripheral blood. The receptors come from a person aged 18-30 years with COVID-19, enrolled during active disease. CDR3s include the opening cysteine and the closing phenylalanine or tryptophan. The order of the fields is V gene, clone size, D gene, J gene, CDR3 protein, CDR3 DNA. A D gene is named only where the DNA matches it firmly. Some rows mark clone size as missing; the rest say once, few, many or name a class of expanded clone.

v_call: TRBV13; clone_size: -; d_call: TRBD1; j_call: TRBJ2-7; cdr3_aa: CASSMGQGSSYEQYF; cdr3_nt: TGTGCCAGCAGCATGGGACAGGGGAGCTCCTACGAGCAGTACTTC
v_call: TRBV25-1; clone_size: -; d_call: TRBD2; j_call: TRBJ2-3; cdr3_aa: CASSATSGVVDTQYF; cdr3_nt: TGTGCCAGCAGTGCCACTAGCGGGGTGGTAGATACGCAGTATTTT
v_call: TRBV29-1; clone_size: -; d_call: TRBD1; j_call: TRBJ2-7; cdr3_aa: CSVERLTGASDEQYF; cdr3_nt: TGCAGCGTTGAAAGACTGACAGGGGCATCCGACGAGCAGTACTTC
v_call: TRBV5-1; clone_size: -; d_call: -; j_call: TRBJ1-2; cdr3_aa: CASSLGRPDGYTF; cdr3_nt: TGCGCCAGCAGCTTGGGGAGACCGGATGGCTACACCTTC
v_call: TRBV6-4; clone_size: -; d_call: -; j_call: TRBJ2-6; cdr3_aa: CASSFEGVPPGANVLTF; cdr3_nt: TGTGCCAGCAGTTTCGAAGGGGTCCCCCCTGGGGCCAACGTCCTGACTTTC
v_call: TRBV13; clone_size: -; d_call: -; j_call: TRBJ2-2; cdr3_aa: CASSLVTVNTGELFF; cdr3_nt: TGTGCCAGCAGCTTAGTGACAGTGAACACCGGGGAGCTGTTTTTT
v_call: TRBV20-1; clone_size: -; d_call: -; j_call: TRBJ2-4; cdr3_aa: CSGLAKNIQYF; cdr3_nt: TGCAGTGGTCTAGCCAAAAACATTCAGTACTTC
v_call: TRBV7-2; clone_size: -; d_call: -; j_call: TRBJ2-1; cdr3_aa: CASSFSNTEQFF; cdr3_nt: TGTGCCAGCAGCTTTTCAAACACTGAGCAGTTCTTC
v_call: TRBV19; clone_size: -; d_call: -; j_call: TRBJ1-1; cdr3_aa: CASSIQGMNTEAFF; cdr3_nt: TGTGCCAGTAGTATCCAGGGCATGAACACTGAAGCTTTCTTT
v_call: TRBV10-3; clone_size: once; d_call: -; j_call: TRBJ2-7; cdr3_aa: CAIAGAYEQYF; cdr3_nt: TGTGCCATCGCGGGCGCCTACGAGCAGTACTTC
v_call: TRBV10-2; clone_size: -; d_call: TRBD2; j_call: TRBJ2-1; cdr3_aa: CASRRVAGKPNEQFF; cdr3_nt: TGCGCCAGCAGGAGGGTAGCGGGAAAACCCAATGAGCAGTTCTTC
v_call: TRBV24-1; clone_size: -; d_call: -; j_call: TRBJ1-5; cdr3_aa: CATSEYELLSNQPQHF; cdr3_nt: TGTGCCACCAGTGAATATGAGCTCCTGAGCAATCAGCCCCAGCATTTT
v_call: TRBV24-1; clone_size: -; d_call: TRBD2; j_call: TRBJ2-2; cdr3_aa: CATSVGSGRSNTGELFF; cdr3_nt: TGTGCCACCAGTGTGGGTAGCGGGAGGTCAAACACCGGGGAGCTGTTTTTT
v_call: TRBV29-1; clone_size: -; d_call: -; j_call: TRBJ1-1; cdr3_aa: CSVHDGPRGTEAFF; cdr3_nt: TGCAGCGTGCACGATGGACCCCGGGGCACTGAAGCTTTCTTT
v_call: TRBV7-8; clone_size: -; d_call: -; j_call: TRBJ1-6; cdr3_aa: CASSLVPGEGAGSPLHF; cdr3_nt: TGTGCCAGCAGCTTAGTTCCAGGCGAAGGGGCTGGGTCACCCCTCCACTTT
v_call: TRBV19; clone_size: -; d_call: TRBD1; j_call: TRBJ2-1; cdr3_aa: CASSTTGAIGNEQFF; cdr3_nt: TGTGCCAGTAGTACGACAGGGGCTATAGGGAATGAGCAGTTCTTC
v_call: TRBV28; clone_size: -; d_call: TRBD1; j_call: TRBJ1-2; cdr3_aa: CASSLHDRAYGYTF; cdr3_nt: TGTGCCAGCAGTTTACACGACAGGGCCTATGGCTACACCTTC
v_call: TRBV10-2; clone_size: -; d_call: TRBD1; j_call: TRBJ2-5; cdr3_aa: CASSAQDRGRQETQYF; cdr3_nt: TGCGCCAGCAGTGCTCAGGACAGGGGCCGCCAAGAGACCCAGTACTTC
v_call: TRBV5-4; clone_size: -; d_call: -; j_call: TRBJ2-3; cdr3_aa: CASSLGATKGSSTDTQYF; cdr3_nt: TGTGCCAGCAGCTTGGGAGCGACAAAGGGGTCTAGCACAGATACGCAGTATTTT
v_call: TRBV10-1; clone_size: -; d_call: TRBD2; j_call: TRBJ2-5; cdr3_aa: CASREFVREPRETQYF; cdr3_nt: TGCGCCAGCAGGGAGTTCGTGCGGGAGCCGAGAGAGACCCAGTACTTC
v_call: TRBV19; clone_size: -; d_call: TRBD1; j_call: TRBJ1-1; cdr3_aa: CASSIRTGQISTEAFF; cdr3_nt: TGTGCCAGTAGTATTCGTACGGGACAGATTAGCACTGAAGCTTTCTTT
v_call: TRBV5-6; clone_size: -; d_call: TRBD1; j_call: TRBJ1-1; cdr3_aa: CASSLGQGGAFF; cdr3_nt: TGTGCCAGCAGCCTTGGACAGGGAGGAGCTTTCTTT
v_call: TRBV30; clone_size: once; d_call: -; j_call: TRBJ1-4; cdr3_aa: CAWSVIQGEKLFF; cdr3_nt: TGTGCCTGGAGTGTGATCCAGGGTGAAAAACTGTTTTTT
v_call: TRBV11-2; clone_size: -; d_call: -; j_call: TRBJ1-1; cdr3_aa: CASSLDRIMNTEAFF; cdr3_nt: TGTGCCAGCAGCTTAGACAGAATCATGAACACTGAAGCTTTCTTT
v_call: TRBV24-1; clone_size: -; d_call: TRBD1; j_call: TRBJ1-2; cdr3_aa: CATSDSPGTGGGYGYTF; cdr3_nt: TGTGCCACCAGTGATTCACCCGGGACAGGGGGCGGCTATGGCTACACCTTC
v_call: TRBV5-4; clone_size: once; d_call: -; j_call: TRBJ1-1; cdr3_aa: CASSLKGGANTEAFF; cdr3_nt: TGTGCCAGCAGCTTGAAAGGGGGGGCCAACACTGAAGCTTTCTTT
v_call: TRBV5-6; clone_size: -; d_call: -; j_call: TRBJ1-2; cdr3_aa: CASSLGIGDTTYGYTF; cdr3_nt: TGTGCCAGCAGCTTGGGTATCGGGGACACGACCTATGGCTACACCTTC
v_call: TRBV25-1; clone_size: -; d_call: TRBD1; j_call: TRBJ1-2; cdr3_aa: CASSVTGGGYTF; cdr3_nt: TGTGCCAGCAGTGTAACAGGGGGTGGCTACACCTTC
v_call: TRBV29-1; clone_size: -; d_call: TRBD1; j_call: TRBJ1-1; cdr3_aa: CSVGRDRDTEAFF; cdr3_nt: TGCAGCGTTGGCCGGGACAGGGACACTGAAGCTTTCTTT
v_call: TRBV7-2; clone_size: -; d_call: TRBD1; j_call: TRBJ2-7; cdr3_aa: CASSDRGLPYEQYF; cdr3_nt: TGTGCCAGCAGCGACAGGGGACTTCCCTACGAGCAGTACTTC
v_call: TRBV6-5; clone_size: -; d_call: TRBD2; j_call: TRBJ2-2; cdr3_aa: CASSYNPSGSGELFF; cdr3_nt: TGTGCCAGCAGTTACAACCCTAGCGGGAGTGGGGAGCTGTTTTTT
v_call: TRBV7-9; clone_size: -; d_call: -; j_call: TRBJ2-3; cdr3_aa: CASSSNRKAQTDTQYF; cdr3_nt: TGTGCCAGCAGCTCCAACAGGAAGGCGCAGACAGATACGCAGTATTTT
v_call: TRBV5-5; clone_size: -; d_call: -; j_call: TRBJ2-5; cdr3_aa: CASSLDSGSAETQYF; cdr3_nt: TGTGCCAGCAGCTTGGATTCGGGATCCGCGGAGACCCAGTACTTC
v_call: TRBV15; clone_size: -; d_call: -; j_call: TRBJ1-5; cdr3_aa: CATSRDQREPQHF; cdr3_nt: TGTGCCACCAGCAGAGATCAGCGGGAGCCCCAGCATTTT
v_call: TRBV4-3; clone_size: -; d_call: -; j_call: TRBJ1-3; cdr3_aa: CASSQEPSGAGNTIYF; cdr3_nt: TGCGCCAGCAGCCAAGAACCCTCCGGGGCTGGAAACACCATATATTTT
v_call: TRBV19; clone_size: -; d_call: -; j_call: TRBJ1-1; cdr3_aa: CASSIGALNTEAFF; cdr3_nt: TGTGCCAGTAGTATAGGGGCCCTTAACACTGAAGCTTTCTTT
v_call: TRBV4-1; clone_size: -; d_call: -; j_call: TRBJ1-5; cdr3_aa: CASSQEAPMRGNQPQHF; cdr3_nt: TGCGCCAGCAGCCAAGAAGCACCAATGCGGGGAAATCAGCCCCAGCATTTT
v_call: TRBV7-9; clone_size: once; d_call: -; j_call: TRBJ1-3; cdr3_aa: CASSYEAATGSGNTIYF; cdr3_nt: TGTGCCAGCAGCTATGAGGCAGCGACAGGATCTGGAAACACCATATATTTT
v_call: TRBV19; clone_size: -; d_call: TRBD1; j_call: TRBJ1-4; cdr3_aa: CASSYSGTGTEKLFF; cdr3_nt: TGTGCCAGTAGCTATTCCGGGACAGGAACTGAAAAACTGTTTTTT
v_call: TRBV6-1; clone_size: -; d_call: -; j_call: TRBJ1-4; cdr3_aa: CASSDITATNEKLFF; cdr3_nt: TGTGCCAGCAGTGATATTACAGCAACTAATGAAAAACTGTTTTTT
v_call: TRBV21-1; clone_size: once; d_call: -; j_call: TRBJ1-1; cdr3_aa: CASSKPYRARTEAFF; cdr3_nt: TGTGCCAGCAGCAAACCATACAGGGCCAGGACTGAAGCTTTCTTT
v_call: TRBV5-6; clone_size: -; d_call: TRBD2; j_call: TRBJ2-3; cdr3_aa: CASSYAGTGEGDTQYF; cdr3_nt: TGTGCCAGCAGCTACGCGGGGACTGGGGAGGGAGATACGCAGTATTTT
v_call: TRBV7-9; clone_size: -; d_call: -; j_call: TRBJ1-6; cdr3_aa: CASSTQGNSPLHF; cdr3_nt: TGTGCCAGCAGCACCCAGGGGAATTCACCCCTCCACTTT
v_call: TRBV6-7; clone_size: -; d_call: TRBD2; j_call: TRBJ2-1; cdr3_aa: CASSYCGASSGYNEQFF; cdr3_nt: TGTGCCAGCAGTTACTGCGGTGCGTCTAGCGGCTACAATGAGCAGTTCTTC
v_call: TRBV19; clone_size: -; d_call: -; j_call: TRBJ2-1; cdr3_aa: CARRGGESMVAYNEQFF; cdr3_nt: TGTGCCCGTAGGGGGGGGGAGTCTATGGTGGCCTACAATGAGCAGTTCTTC
v_call: TRBV13; clone_size: -; d_call: -; j_call: TRBJ1-2; cdr3_aa: CASGTRGGGGYTF; cdr3_nt: TGTGCCAGCGGCACCCGGGGTGGTGGTGGCTACACCTTC
v_call: TRBV6-2/TRBV6-3; clone_size: -; d_call: -; j_call: TRBJ1-2; cdr3_aa: CASSPGPGRYGYTF; cdr3_nt: TGTGCCAGCAGTCCAGGGCCCGGACGCTATGGCTACACCTTC
v_call: TRBV5-6; clone_size: -; d_call: TRBD2; j_call: TRBJ2-7; cdr3_aa: CASSPLPSGTYEQYF; cdr3_nt: TGTGCCAGCAGCCCTTTACCTAGCGGAACCTACGAGCAGTACTTC
v_call: TRBV30; clone_size: -; d_call: TRBD1; j_call: TRBJ1-1; cdr3_aa: CAWSTVPGQALFEAFF; cdr3_nt: TGTGCCTGGAGTACCGTCCCGGGACAGGCCTTATTTGAAGCTTTCTTT
v_call: TRBV27; clone_size: -; d_call: -; j_call: TRBJ2-4; cdr3_aa: CASSLSRVGGNIQYF; cdr3_nt: TGTGCCAGCAGTTTATCCAGGGTGGGCGGAAACATTCAGTACTTC